The rows below give T cell receptor beta chains drawn from one sample of a study of graft-versus-host responses after intestinal transplantation. Assay: immunoSEQ multiplex PCR; the TCRdb copy retains only in-frame clones and omits some. The table records about 69,000 clones, roughly 92% of them present only once. The starting material was bone marrow, obtained approximately 100 weeks after intestinal transplantation. These receptor sequences come from a human patient who received an intestinal transplant, so some T cells may come from the graft donor. The CDR3 runs from the conserved cysteine through the conserved F or W. Each record gives: V gene, J gene, clone size, D gene, CDR3 DNA, CDR3 protein. The D gene is left open where the match is weak. Where a row states a size, it is once, few, many or the class of an expanded clone; other rows omit it.

>TRBV12-2|TRBJ1-2|-|-
TGTGCAAGTCGCTTAGAATTCAGGTCCTGCCTACCGGCGGACTATCGCTACACCTTC
CASRLEFRSCLPADYRYTF
>TRBV7-2|TRBJ2-7|-|TRBD2
TGTGCCAGCAGCTTAAGTGGTCTAGCGGAGATCTACGAGCAGTACTTC
CASSLSGLAEIYEQYF
>TRBV20-1|TRBJ2-7|-|-
TGCAGTGCTACTCAGACGGACGAGCAGTACTTC
CSATQTDEQYF
>TRBV15|TRBJ2-7|-|-
TGTGCCACCAGCAGAGATCGATCCAGCTCAAGCTCCTACGAGCAGTACTTC
CATSRDRSSSSSYEQYF
>TRBV12-5|TRBJ2-7|once|-
TGTGCTAGTGGTTTGGGCCGCCGCGACGGTCATAAGTACTTC
CASGLGRRDGHKYF
>TRBV29-1|TRBJ1-1|-|-
TGCAGCGTCGAAGTACAGGGAAAGAACACTGAAGCTTTCTTT
CSVEVQGKNTEAFF
>TRBV4-2|TRBJ2-1|-|-
TGTGCCAGCAGCCAAGACCGACACAATGAGCAGTTCTTC
CASSQDRHNEQFF
>TRBV10-3|TRBJ1-2|once|TRBD1
TGTGCCATCAGTGACGGGACAGGGGACACTAACTATGGCTACACCTTC
CAISDGTGDTNYGYTF
>TRBV18|TRBJ2-5|-|TRBD1
TGTGCCAGCTCACCCCGGACAGGGGGCGGAGAGACCCAGTACTTC
CASSPRTGGGETQYF
>TRBV18|TRBJ2-1|-|-
TGTGCCAGCTCATCACCCGGGACACCTTATGATGAGCAGTTCTTC
CASSSPGTPYDEQFF
>TRBV19|TRBJ1-1|-|-
TGTGCCAGTAGTCGCGGATTAGGCCTTGGGACTGAAGCTTTCTTT
CASSRGLGLGTEAFF
>TRBV30|TRBJ2-3|-|-
TGTGCCTGGAGTGGGACTTCCCCAGGTCGGGATACGCAGTATTTT
CAWSGTSPGRDTQYF
>TRBV2|TRBJ1-5|-|TRBD1
TGTGCCAGCAAGGCGGGGACAGGGGGTTTTGGGCCCCAGCATTTT
CASKAGTGGFGPQHF
>TRBV30|TRBJ2-1|-|TRBD2
TGTGCCTGGAGTCAGGGACTAGCGGGAGCCAATGAGCAGTTCTTC
CAWSQGLAGANEQFF
>TRBV7-2|TRBJ2-1|-|-
TGTGCCAGCAGCTTAGATCGACAGCAACAGTTCTTC
CASSLDRQQQFF
>TRBV7-9|TRBJ2-6|-|TRBD1
TGTGCCAGCAGCTTACCGGGACAGGGGTTTCAAGCCGGGGCCAACGTCCTGACTTTC
CASSLPGQGFQAGANVLTF
>TRBV4-1|TRBJ2-7|-|-
TGCGCCAGCAGCCAAGACAGGGAATACGAGCAGTACTTC
CASSQDREYEQYF
>TRBV4-1|TRBJ2-1|-|-
TGCGCCAGCAGCCAAGGGCGGCCCCTGGCGAACAATGAGCAGTTCTTC
CASSQGRPLANNEQFF
>TRBV5-1|TRBJ2-7|-|TRBD2
TGCGCCAGCAGCTTCACCAGCGGGATCTTCTACGAGCAGTACTTC
CASSFTSGIFYEQYF
>TRBV6-4|TRBJ2-1|-|-
TGTGCCAGCAGCCCAACAGGAAATTCCTACAATGAGCAGTTCTTC
CASSPTGNSYNEQFF
>TRBV7-2|TRBJ1-3|-|-
TGTGCCAGCAGCCCTAACCGGGACCCACTCTTGGGCTCTGGAAACACCATATATTTT
CASSPNRDPLLGSGNTIYF
>TRBV2|TRBJ2-7|-|-
TGTGCCAGCAGTGATGAGGGCTCCTACGAGCAGTACTTC
CASSDEGSYEQYF
>TRBV28|TRBJ1-2|-|-
TGTGCCAGCAGACCCCGGGTCCACTATGGCTACACCTTC
CASRPRVHYGYTF
>TRBV7-6|TRBJ2-2|-|-
TGTGCCAGCAGCTTTACGAACACCGGGGAGCTGTTTTTT
CASSFTNTGELFF
>TRBV6-5|TRBJ1-1|-|-
TGTGCCAGCAGTTCCGACTGGAACACTGAAGCTTTCTTT
CASSSDWNTEAFF
>TRBV7-2|TRBJ1-1|-|-
TGTGCCAGCAGCTCAATATGGAACACTGAAGCTTTCTTT
CASSSIWNTEAFF
>TRBV11-2|TRBJ1-4|-|-
TGTGCCAGCAGCTCGAGCAACCCTTGGGATGAAAAACTGTTTTTT
CASSSSNPWDEKLFF
>TRBV7-3|TRBJ1-1|-|-
TGTGCCAGCAGCTTAGGGGGCCAAGACACTGAAGCTTTCTTT
CASSLGGQDTEAFF
>TRBV10-3|TRBJ1-1|-|-
TGTGCCATCACTGCCCGGGGGGTCGAGACTGAAGCTTTCTTT
CAITARGVETEAFF
>TRBV13|TRBJ1-2|-|-
TGTGCCAGCAGCCCGAGCCGATCTAACTATGGCTACACCTTC
CASSPSRSNYGYTF
>TRBV19|TRBJ1-1|-|-
TGTGCCACCCTCCCACCTGGGGCCACTGAAGCTTTCTTT
CATLPPGATEAFF
>TRBV4-1|TRBJ1-1|-|TRBD1
TGCGCCAGCAGCCCAGATACAGGGGGCCCTGAAGCTTTCTTT
CASSPDTGGPEAFF
>TRBV9|TRBJ2-1|-|-
TGTGCCAGCAGCGTAGGTCCGACGGTCCACAATGAGCAGTTCTTC
CASSVGPTVHNEQFF
>TRBV2|TRBJ2-7|-|-
TGTGCCAGCAGTGGGCCCGGGACAAGGAAGGAAAAAGAGCAGTACTTC
CASSGPGTRKEKEQYF
>TRBV6-5|TRBJ2-1|-|TRBD1
TGTGCCAGCAGCCGGACAGGGGGCTACAATGAGCAGTTCTTC
CASSRTGGYNEQFF
>TRBV14|TRBJ2-5|-|TRBD2
TGTGCCAGCAGCTACGGACTAGCGGTCCAAGAGACCCAGTACTTC
CASSYGLAVQETQYF
>TRBV7-9|TRBJ2-7|few|-
TGTGCTGAGCAGCTCGACGATTCCTACGAGCAGTACTTC
CAEQLDDSYEQYF
>TRBV5-1|TRBJ2-7|-|TRBD2
TGCGCCAGCAGCTCGACTAGCGGGATCAGCTCCTACGAGCAGTACTTC
CASSSTSGISSYEQYF
>TRBV7-7|TRBJ2-5|-|-
TGTGCCAGCAGCTCCGGACAGACGCAAGAGACCCAGTACTTC
CASSSGQTQETQYF
>TRBV27|TRBJ1-1|-|-
TGTGCCAGCAGTTTAGGGGGCGACACTGAAGCTTTCTTT
CASSLGGDTEAFF
>TRBV29-1|TRBJ2-1|-|TRBD2
TGCAGCGTTGAGGGACTACCAAGCTCCTACAATGAGCAGTTCTTC
CSVEGLPSSYNEQFF
>TRBV11-2|TRBJ2-2|-|-
TGTGCCAGCAGCTTAACCGGGGAGCTGTTTTTT
CASSLTGELFF
>TRBV19|TRBJ2-3|-|TRBD1
TGTGCCAGTAGCCTACTGGACAGGGTCAGAAATACGCAGTATTTT
CASSLLDRVRNTQYF
>TRBV29-1|TRBJ2-7|-|-
TGCAGCGTTGTCCAGCGAACCTACGAGCAGTACTTC
CSVVQRTYEQYF
>TRBV14|TRBJ1-2|once|-
TGTGCCAGCAGCCCGGAGGACAGAGTCCTCTATGGCTACACCTTC
CASSPEDRVLYGYTF
>TRBV6-5|TRBJ1-3|-|TRBD1
TGTGCCAGCAGACCACAGGGGAGCTCTGGAAACACCATATATTTT
CASRPQGSSGNTIYF
>TRBV9|TRBJ2-7|-|TRBD2
TGTGCCAGCAGCGTAGAGGGACTAGATTACGAGCAGTACTTC
CASSVEGLDYEQYF
>TRBV6-6|TRBJ2-1|-|-
TGTGCCAGCAGTTACTCGGGGCAGGCCCTCAATGAGCAGTTCTTC
CASSYSGQALNEQFF
>TRBV5-5|TRBJ2-7|-|TRBD1
TGTGCCAGCAGTGGACCCGGGACAGTAACGTCGTACGAGCAGTACTTC
CASSGPGTVTSYEQYF
>TRBV5-1|TRBJ2-7|-|-
TGCGCCAGCGCGAGTCCAGGGATGGGCGCTGGGGGTTCCTACGAGCAGTACTTC
CASASPGMGAGGSYEQYF
>TRBV5-6|TRBJ2-7|-|TRBD1
TGTGCCAGCAGCTGGGGACAGTTCTACGAGCAGTACTTC
CASSWGQFYEQYF
>TRBV18|TRBJ1-1|-|-
TGTGCCAGCTCTAAGCTGAGAGGGGACACTGAAGCTTTCTTT
CASSKLRGDTEAFF
>TRBV13|TRBJ2-1|-|-
TGTGCCAGCAGCATCCTTAGCCATGAGCAGTTCTTC
CASSILSHEQFF
>TRBV5-1|TRBJ2-1|-|TRBD2
TGCGCCAGCAGCCTCACTAGCGGGACCTACAATGAGCAGTTCTTC
CASSLTSGTYNEQFF
>TRBV7-9|TRBJ1-2|few|-
TGTGCCAGCAGCGAAGGACGGGTCTCGGTTTATGGCTACACCTTC
CASSEGRVSVYGYTF